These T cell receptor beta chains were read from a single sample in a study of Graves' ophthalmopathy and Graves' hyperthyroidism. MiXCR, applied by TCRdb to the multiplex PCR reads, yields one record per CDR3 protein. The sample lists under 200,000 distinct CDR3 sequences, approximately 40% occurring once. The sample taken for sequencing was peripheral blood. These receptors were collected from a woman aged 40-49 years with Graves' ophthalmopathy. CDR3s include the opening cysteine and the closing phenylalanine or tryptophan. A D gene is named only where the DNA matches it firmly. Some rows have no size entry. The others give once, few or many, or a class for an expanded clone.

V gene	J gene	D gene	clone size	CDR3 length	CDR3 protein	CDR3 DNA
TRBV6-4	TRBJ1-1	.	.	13	CASSPQSLTEAFF	TGTGCCAGCAGTCCTCAATCCCTCACTGAAGCTTTCTTT
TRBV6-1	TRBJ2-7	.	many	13	CASGSSSVNEQYF	TGTGCCAGCGGATCCTCTAGCGTAAACGAGCAGTACTTC
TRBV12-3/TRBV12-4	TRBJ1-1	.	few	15	CASSLGDTENTEAFF	TGTGCCAGCAGTTTAGGGGACACTGAGAACACTGAAGCTTTCTTT
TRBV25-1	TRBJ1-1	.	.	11	CASSGYRGLGF	TGTGCCAGCAGTGGATATAGGGGATTGGGGTTT
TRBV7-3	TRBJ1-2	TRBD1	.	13	CASSFRGQYGYTF	TGTGCCAGCAGTTTCAGGGGGCAATATGGCTACACCTTC
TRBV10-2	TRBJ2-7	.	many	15	CASSVTGDLPYEQYF	TGCGCCAGCAGTGTAACCGGCGACCTCCCCTACGAGCAGTACTTC
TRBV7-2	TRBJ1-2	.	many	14	CASNYMGLVYGYTF	TGTGCCAGCAACTACATGGGTTTAGTCTATGGCTACACCTTC
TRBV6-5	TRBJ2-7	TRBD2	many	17	CASSRTPLAGGTYEQYF	TGTGCCAGCAGCCGAACCCCCTTAGCGGGAGGTACCTACGAGCAGTACTTC
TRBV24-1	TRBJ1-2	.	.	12	CATSRWGYGYTF	TGTGCCACCAGTCGTTGGGGCTATGGCTACACCTTC
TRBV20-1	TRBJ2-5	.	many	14	CSAHRAGTEETQYF	TGCAGTGCCCACCGAGCCGGGACCGAAGAGACCCAGTACTTC
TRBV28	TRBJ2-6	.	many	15	CASSPPGSGANVLTF	TGTGCCAGCAGTCCCCCAGGGTCTGGGGCCAACGTCCTGACTTTC
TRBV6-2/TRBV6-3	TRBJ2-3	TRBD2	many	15	CASSSPAGLTDTQYF	TGTGCCAGCAGTTCCCCAGCGGGGCTCACAGATACGCAGTATTTT
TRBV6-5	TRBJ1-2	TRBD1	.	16	CASSLTFRDRGRGYTF	TGTGCCAGCAGTTTAACTTTCCGGGACAGGGGAAGAGGCTACACCTTC
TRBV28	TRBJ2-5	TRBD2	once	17	CASSSPGLAGGRETQYF	TGTGCCAGCAGTTCACCGGGACTAGCGGGAGGAAGGGAGACCCAGTACTTC
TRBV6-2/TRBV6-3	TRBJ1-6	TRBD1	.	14	CASGRTGNNSPLHF	TGTGCCAGCGGACGGACAGGGAATAATTCACCCCTCCACTTT
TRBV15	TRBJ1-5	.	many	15	CATSRDLGLSQPQHF	TGTGCCACCAGCAGAGATCTGGGATTGAGTCAGCCCCAGCATTTT
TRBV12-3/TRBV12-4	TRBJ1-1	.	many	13	CASSWGSGTEAFF	TGTGCCAGCAGTTGGGGGTCGGGCACTGAAGCTTTCTTT
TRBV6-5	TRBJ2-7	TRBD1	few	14	CASSSGQGVYEQYF	TGTGCCAGCAGTTCGGGACAGGGTGTCTACGAGCAGTACTTC
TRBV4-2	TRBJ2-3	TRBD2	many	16	CASSLTSGRAADTQYF	TGTGCCAGCAGCCTCACTAGCGGGAGGGCCGCAGATACGCAGTATTTT
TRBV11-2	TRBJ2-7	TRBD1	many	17	CASSLDGTGGVLYEQYF	TGTGCCAGCAGCTTAGATGGGACAGGGGGCGTTCTCTACGAGCAGTACTTC
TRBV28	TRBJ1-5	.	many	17	CASSLVSPRGAGQPQHF	TGTGCCAGCAGTTTAGTTTCGCCTCGGGGCGCAGGGCAGCCCCAGCATTTT
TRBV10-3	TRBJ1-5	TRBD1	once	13	CAISGTGSQPQHF	TGTGCCATCAGTGGGACAGGTAGCCAGCCCCAGCATTTT
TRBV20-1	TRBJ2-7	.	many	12	CSVFVGSYEQYF	TGCAGTGTCTTCGTCGGCTCCTACGAGCAGTACTTC
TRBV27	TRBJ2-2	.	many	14	CASSALALTGELFF	TGTGCCAGCAGTGCACTAGCCCTGACCGGGGAGCTGTTTTTT
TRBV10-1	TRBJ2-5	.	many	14	CASSRGAHQETQYF	TGCGCCAGCTCCCGGGGGGCCCACCAAGAGACCCAGTACTTC
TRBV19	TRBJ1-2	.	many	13	CASTLGSTYGYTF	TGTGCCAGTACCCTAGGGTCGACATATGGCTACACCTTC
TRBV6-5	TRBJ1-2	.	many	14	CASSYSWGNYGYTF	TGTGCCAGCAGTTACTCGTGGGGAAACTATGGCTACACCTTC
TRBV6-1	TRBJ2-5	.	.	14	CASSHSGGAETQYF	TGTGCCAGCAGCCATAGCGGAGGTGCGGAGACCCAGTACTTC
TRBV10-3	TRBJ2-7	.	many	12	CAISESEDEQYF	TGTGCCATCAGTGAGTCGGAGGACGAGCAGTACTTC
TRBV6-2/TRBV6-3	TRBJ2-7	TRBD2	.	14	CASSYSGEAYEQYF	TGTGCCAGCAGTTATAGCGGGGAAGCCTACGAGCAGTACTTC
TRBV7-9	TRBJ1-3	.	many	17	CASSFDGRPSSGNTIYF	TGTGCCAGCAGCTTCGACGGGCGCCCAAGCTCTGGAAACACCATATATTTT
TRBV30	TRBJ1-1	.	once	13	CAWSTGSYTEAFF	TGTGCCTGGAGTACCGGGAGCTACACTGAAGCTTTCTTT
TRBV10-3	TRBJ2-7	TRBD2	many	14	CATGEGQGLYEQYF	TGTGCCACCGGGGAGGGGCAGGGCCTCTACGAGCAGTACTTC
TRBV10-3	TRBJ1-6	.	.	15	CAIRGQGSYNSPLHF	TGTGCCATCCGGGGGCAGGGGTCCTATAATTCACCCCTCCACTTT
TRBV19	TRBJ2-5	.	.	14	CASIGNRVGETQYF	TGTGCCAGTATAGGGAATCGGGTAGGAGAGACCCAGTACTTC
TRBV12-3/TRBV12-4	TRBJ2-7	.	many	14	CASNQWGDRYEQYF	TGTGCCAGCAACCAGTGGGGAGATCGCTACGAGCAGTACTTC
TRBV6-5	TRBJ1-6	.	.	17	CASSYSSGERGGSPLHF	TGTGCCAGCAGTTACTCGAGTGGAGAGAGGGGAGGTTCACCCCTCCACTTT
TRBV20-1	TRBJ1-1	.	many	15	CSAPRAPDMNTEAFF	TGCAGTGCTCCCCGTGCGCCAGACATGAACACTGAAGCTTTCTTT
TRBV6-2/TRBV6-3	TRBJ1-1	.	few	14	CASSYSAENTEAFF	TGTGCCAGCAGTTACTCGGCGGAGAACACTGAAGCTTTCTTT
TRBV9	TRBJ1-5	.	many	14	CASSVGGLGQPQHF	TGTGCCAGCAGCGTAGGTGGGCTTGGTCAGCCCCAGCATTTT
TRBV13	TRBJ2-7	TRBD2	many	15	CASSFASGPSYEQYF	TGTGCCAGCAGCTTTGCTAGCGGGCCTTCCTACGAGCAGTACTTC